Following are 27 T cell receptor beta chains from one sample sequenced in a study of CD8+ T cells in alopecia areata. RNA, once extracted, was reverse transcribed into cDNA for use as the sequencing template. Sequencing was performed with immunoSEQ multiplex PCR; in TCRdb, only in-frame clones are kept and a portion is missing. The repertoire holds 200,000 or so clones, with roughly 57% as singletons. The sequencing here drew on CD4+ T cells sorted from blood, taken at week 0. Receptors originate from a human donor with alopecia areata.

CDR3 amino acids: CASSLEAGNYGYTF. Written as DNA, the CDR3 is TGTGCCAGCAGCTTAGAGGCAGGAAACTATGGCTACACCTTC. The rearrangement uses TRBV7-9 and TRBJ1-2; D remains ambiguous. There are 14 residues in the CDR3. CDR1 SEHNR and CDR2 FQNEAQ come from the germline V gene (reference sequence). The V gene lost 1 base and the J gene lost 2 bases, with 8 bases spanning the gap.

This clone was seen more than once but under ten times. The chain recombines TRBV5-1 with TRBJ2-1; D may be TRBD2 (5 bases). The CDR3 runs 13 residues. Trimming shortened V by 4 bases and J by 0 bases, and 5 bases separated the two germline ends. Germline CDR1 SGHRS, CDR2 YFSETQ. The CDR3 sequence: CASSAGSYNEQFF. CDR3 sequence (DNA): TGCGCCAGCAGCGCGGGCTCCTACAATGAGCAGTTCTTC.

This clone has just a few counts. This rearrangement joins TRBV30 to TRBJ2-1, with D maybe TRBD2 (6 bases). The V gene's germline CDR1 is GTSNPN and CDR2 SVGIG (reference sequence). V was trimmed by 3 bases and J by 12 bases, leaving 12 bases between them. CDR3 length equals 11 residues. This CDR3 reads CAWSASAWQFF. The CDR3 DNA reads as TGTGCCTGGAGCGCTAGCGCCTGGCAGTTCTTC.

The V call is TRBV6-1, the J call TRBJ2-5; 7 bases are shared with TRBD1. V dropped 0 bases and J dropped 7; count of bases not matched to a gene: 8. This CDR3 has 15 residues. Germline-derived CDR1 and CDR2 are MNHNS and SASEGT. Here the CDR3 DNA reads TGTGCCAGCAGTGAAGCGACAGGGACCTTGAGGACCCAGTACTTC. Protein: CASSEATGTLRTQYF.

This sequence joins TRBV30 and TRBJ1-5, with TRBD1 identical over 10 bases. V was clipped by 0 bases and J by 8 bases; unmatched bases: 7. The CDR3 totals 15 residues. Germline V gene sequence: CDR1 GTSNPN, CDR2 SVGIG (reference sequence). Written as DNA, the CDR3 is TGTGCCTGGAGTGTCGGGACAGGGGTTTGGAAGCCCCAGCATTTT. Translated, it gives CAWSVGTGVWKPQHF.

The chain employs TRBV25-1 and TRBJ1-2; maybe TRBD1 (6 bases). V was clipped by 7 bases and J by 8 bases, with 20 bases between them. The CDR3 contains 14 residues. Germline V gene data show CDR1 as MGHDK and CDR2 as SYGVNS. CDR3 loop: CASNRNRALGGYTF. The CDR3 DNA reads TGTGCCAGCAACCGAAACAGGGCTCTTGGGGGCTACACCTTC.

This clone has only a few counts. V is TRBV29-1 and J is TRBJ2-1; possibly TRBD1 for D (5 bases). The germline gives CDR1 SQVTM, CDR2 ANQGSEA. The CDR3 has 14 residues. V lost 3 bases, J lost 1 base, and 10 bases lay in between. In DNA form, the CDR3 reads TGCAGCGTTGATAGCCAGGGATCCTACAATGAGCAGTTCTTC. Encoded protein: CSVDSQGSYNEQFF.

In the case of this clone: This sample also contains other DNA sequences that code for the same CDR3. This chain connects TRBV30 to TRBJ2-7, with unresolved D. Per germline, CDR1 GTSNPN and CDR2 SVGIG (reference sequence). CDR3 length: 12 amino acids. Trimming removed 2 bases from V and 4 bases from J, with 9 bases in between. CDR3: CAWSRQGYEQYF. CDR3 nucleotides: TGTGCCTGGAGTCGCCAAGGTTACGAGCAGTACTTC.

The chain links TRBV10-2 to TRBJ1-1, with D possibly matching TRBD1 (5 bases). Germline V gives CDR1 WSHSY, CDR2 SAAADI. Trimming pared 2 bases from V and 4 bases from J, leaving 5 bases between. The CDR3 contains 12 residues. DNA of the CDR3: TGCGCCAGCAGTGAGAGGGGCACTGAAGCTTTCTTT. This sequence encodes CASSERGTEAFF.

V usage is TRBV6-5 and J usage is TRBJ1-2; 8 bases align to TRBD1. V was clipped by 6 bases and J by 5 bases; unmatched bases: 11. The germline V gene has CDR1 MNHEY and CDR2 SVGAGI. The CDR3 length is 15 residues. In DNA, the CDR3 is TGTGCCAGCAGGGACGGGGGGACAGGAGAATATGGCTACACCTTC. Its translation is CASRDGGTGEYGYTF.

The CDR3 is CASRGQLNTEAFF. The CDR3 DNA follows: TGTGCCAGCAGAGGACAGCTGAACACTGAAGCTTTCTTT. V and J are TRBV6-5 and TRBJ1-1; D is possibly TRBD1 (6 bases). Germline-derived CDR1 and CDR2 are MNHEY and SVGAGI. V lost 6 bases, J lost 0 bases, and 8 bases lay in between. The CDR3 runs to 13 residues.

This clone was counted ten times or more. The genes are TRBV2 and TRBJ2-6; D is uncertain. The CDR3 spans 12 residues. Trimming shortened V by 5 bases and J by 6 bases, and 5 bases separated the two germline ends. Germline loops: CDR1 SNHLY, CDR2 FYNNEI. The DNA of the CDR3 is TGTGCCAGCAGTCCTGAGGCCAACGTCCTGACTTTC. This encodes CASSPEANVLTF.

The V call is TRBV4-1, the J call TRBJ1-2; the D is unclear. Germline V lookup: CDR1 MGHRA, CDR2 YSYEKL. This CDR3 is 15 amino acids long. V shed 0 bases and J shed 2 bases, with 10 bases lying between them. The CDR3 region has the DNA TGCGCCAGCAGCCAAGATCTAGTTGGGAACTATGGCTACACCTTC. Encoded protein: CASSQDLVGNYGYTF.

The V gene is TRBV30, the J gene TRBJ2-7; 7 nucleotides agree with TRBD1. This CDR3 is built from 14 residues. The germline V gene has CDR1 GTSNPN and CDR2 SVGIG (reference sequence). The junction had 9 bases not matched to a gene; V was cut back by 5 bases and J by 2 bases. CDR3 in DNA: TGTGCCTGGTCGATAGGGGACAGAGCCTACGAGCAGTACTTC. Encoded protein: CAWSIGDRAYEQYF.

The genes are TRBV6-6 and TRBJ2-7; 7 nucleotides line up with TRBD1. CDR1 and CDR2 (germline): MNHNY, SVGAGI (reference sequence). The V and J ends lost 5 bases and 6 bases, in that order; junction bases with no gene match: 4. There are 12 residues in the CDR3. The CDR3 DNA is TGTGCCAGCAGTCCCGACAGGGTCGAGCAGTACTTC. This translates into CASSPDRVEQYF.

This clone was seen a handful of times. The chain is built from TRBV21-1 and TRBJ2-7; the DNA was not compared with TRBD1, the D call given in the table. TRBV21-1 is a documented pseudogene. CDR3 length equals 13 residues. CDR3 nucleotide sequence: TGTGCCAGTTTCGCCCTCGCTCGGCAGGGGCAGTACTTC. The encoded protein is CASFALARQGQYF.

The sample holds a few counts of this clone. The chain joins TRBV11-2 to TRBJ2-1; no clear D. V shed 0 bases and J shed 8 bases, with 5 bases lying between them. The V gene's germline CDR1 is SGHAT and CDR2 FQNNGV. The CDR3 length is 12 residues. In DNA, the CDR3 is TGTGCCAGCAGCTTAGATCGTGATGAGCAGTTCTTC. It translates to CASSLDRDEQFF.

This rearrangement joins TRBV5-1 to TRBJ2-3; no firm D call. V was clipped by 4 bases and J by 1 base, with 13 bases between them. Germline CDR1 and CDR2: SGHRS and YFSETQ. This CDR3 region has 15 residues. CDR3 amino acids: CASSSLETGTDTQYF. Here the CDR3 DNA reads TGCGCCAGCAGCAGTCTGGAGACCGGCACAGATACGCAGTATTTT.

CDR3 sequence (DNA): TGTGCCAGCAGCGGGAGCAATGAGCAGTTCTTC. It codes for CASSGSNEQFF. The V call is TRBV2, the J call TRBJ2-1; D might be TRBD2 (6 bases). V lost 6 bases and J lost 6, with 6 bases in between. The CDR3 spans 11 residues. Looked up from germline, CDR1 is SNHLY and CDR2 is FYNNEI.

This chain connects TRBV6-6 to TRBJ2-5, with D perhaps TRBD2 (5 bases). CDR1 is MNHNY and CDR2 is SVGAGI in the germline V gene (reference sequence). CDR3 length: 12 amino acids. Trimming removed 8 bases from V and 4 bases from J, with 11 bases in between. CDR3 DNA: TGTGCCAGCGACATGGGGAGAGAGACCCAGTACTTC. Its protein is CASDMGRETQYF.

The V and J genes are TRBV7-9 and TRBJ1-2, with D hard to call. V was cut by 8 bases and J by 0 bases, with 10 bases left in between. Germline values: CDR1 SEHNR, CDR2 FQNEAQ (reference sequence). The CDR3 has 13 amino acids. The CDR3 region has the DNA TGTGCCAGCTTGGGCCCTCCTAACTATGGCTACACCTTC. Protein: CASLGPPNYGYTF.

The chain recombines TRBV29-1 with TRBJ2-1, with TRBD1 matching over 9 bases. V shed 4 bases, J shed 7 bases, and the junction held 11 bases outside the gene matches. The CDR3 is made up of 15 amino acids. CDR1 and CDR2 from the germline V gene are SQVTM and ANQGSEA. The CDR3 sequence is CSVVPGQGLGNEQFF. As DNA, the CDR3 is TGCAGCGTTGTGCCGGGACAGGGCCTAGGGAATGAGCAGTTCTTC.

CDR3 loop: CAWSVFGKLFF. The CDR3, as DNA: TGTGCCTGGAGTGTGTTTGGGAAACTGTTTTTT. The chain employs TRBV30 and TRBJ1-4, with unresolved D. From germline, CDR1 is GTSNPN and CDR2 SVGIG (reference sequence). The CDR3 is 11 amino acids. The V end was cut by 0 bases, the J end by 11 bases, with 7 bases between. Based on the CDR3 plus reference TRBV30 and TRBJ1-4, the full variable domain is SQTIHQWPATLVQPVGSPLSLECTVEGTSNPNLYWYRQAAGRGLQLLFYSVGIGQISSEVPQNLSASRPQDRQFILSSKKLLLSDSGFYLCAWSVFGKLFFGSGTQLSVL.

This clone turned up a few times. This chain links TRBV5-4 with TRBJ2-6; D ambiguous. V was cut by 5 bases and J by 3 bases, with 6 bases left in between. Germline-derived CDR1 and CDR2 are SGHNT and YYREEE (reference sequence). The CDR3 loop spans 13 amino acids. The CDR3 is CASRPGGANVLTF. In nucleotides, the CDR3 is TGTGCCAGCAGGCCGGGTGGGGCCAACGTCCTGACTTTC.

The chain recombines TRBV29-1 with TRBJ1-2; tentatively, D is TRBD1 (5 bases). Germline lookup yields CDR1 SQVTM and CDR2 ANQGSEA. The CDR3 consists of 15 residues. The CDR3 spells CTSWDAGLIDYGYTF. In DNA, the CDR3 is TGCACCTCCTGGGACGCAGGGCTTATCGACTATGGCTACACCTTC.

The rearrangement links TRBV19 to TRBJ1-2; D is ambiguous. V shed 7 bases and J shed 3 bases, with 9 bases lying between them. The V gene's germline CDR1 is LNHDA and CDR2 SQIVND (reference sequence). There are 12 residues in the CDR3. The DNA for the CDR3 is TGTGCCAGTAAGGAGGATTACTATGGCTACACCTTC. As protein: CASKEDYYGYTF. Complete variable domain (other parts from reference TRBV19 and TRBJ1-2): DGGITQSPKYLFRKEGQNVTLSCEQNLNHDAMYWYRQDPGQGLRLIYYSQIVNDFQKGDIAEGYSVSREKKESFPLTVTSAQKNPTAFYLCASKEDYYGYTFGSGTRLTVV.

The chain recombines TRBV20-1 with TRBJ1-6; D remains ambiguous. The germline V gene has CDR1 DFQATT and CDR2 SNEGSKA (reference sequence). V lost 0 bases, J lost 14 bases, and 5 bases lay in between. The CDR3 has 10 residues. CDR3 sequence (DNA): TGCAGTGCTAGAGAAGGCACCCTCCACTTT. Amino acid sequence: CSAREGTLHF.